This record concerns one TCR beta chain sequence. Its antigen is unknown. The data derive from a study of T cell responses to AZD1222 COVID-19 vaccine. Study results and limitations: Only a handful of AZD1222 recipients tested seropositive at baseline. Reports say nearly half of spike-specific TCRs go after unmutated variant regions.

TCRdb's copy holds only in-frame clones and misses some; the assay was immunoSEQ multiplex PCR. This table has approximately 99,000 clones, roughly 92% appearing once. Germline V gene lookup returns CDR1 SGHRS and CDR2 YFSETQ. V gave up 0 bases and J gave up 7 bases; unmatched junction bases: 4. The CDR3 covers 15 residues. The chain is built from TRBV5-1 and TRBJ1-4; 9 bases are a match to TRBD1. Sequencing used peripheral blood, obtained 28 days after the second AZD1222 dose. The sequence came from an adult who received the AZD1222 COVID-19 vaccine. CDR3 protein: CASSLDRGQGEKLFF. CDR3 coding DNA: TGCGCCAGCAGCTTGGACAGGGGGCAAGGTGAAAAACTGTTTTTT.